These T cell receptor beta chains were read from a single sample in a study of blood T cell repertoires in COVID-19. Assay: immunoSEQ multiplex PCR; the TCRdb copy retains only in-frame clones and omits some. The sample lists more than 95,000 clones; 85% to 90% were seen once. Sequences were obtained from peripheral blood. Receptor source: a human donor in a cohort sampled during active COVID-19. CDR3s include the opening cysteine and the closing phenylalanine or tryptophan. Fields, in order: clone size, D gene, V gene, J gene, CDR3 DNA, CDR3 protein. D genes are given only for firm matches. The listing skips clone size in some rows; elsewhere it reads once, few, many or a size class.

abundance: few; d_gene: .; v_gene: TRBV4-2; j_gene: TRBJ1-1; CDR3nt: TGTGCCAGCAGCCAGAACTATTTTCTCCATTACCAGAACACTGAAGCTTTCTTT; CDR3aa: CASSQNYFLHYQNTEAFF
abundance: .; d_gene: .; v_gene: TRBV5-6; j_gene: TRBJ2-7; CDR3nt: TGTGCCAGCAGCTTGGTCGGCTACGAGCAGTACTTC; CDR3aa: CASSLVGYEQYF
abundance: .; d_gene: .; v_gene: TRBV7-8; j_gene: TRBJ2-2; CDR3nt: TGTGCCAGCGCTTCAGACACCGGGGAGCTGTTTTTT; CDR3aa: CASASDTGELFF
abundance: .; d_gene: .; v_gene: TRBV7-9; j_gene: TRBJ2-7; CDR3nt: TGTGCCAGCAGCTTAAACTTGAGGCAGGGATCGGCCCGTTCCTACGAGCAGTACTTC; CDR3aa: CASSLNLRQGSARSYEQYF
abundance: .; d_gene: .; v_gene: TRBV9; j_gene: TRBJ2-2; CDR3nt: TGTGCCAGCAGCGTAGACCAGGGATTGTCCGGGGAGCTGTTTTTT; CDR3aa: CASSVDQGLSGELFF
abundance: .; d_gene: .; v_gene: TRBV18; j_gene: TRBJ1-3; CDR3nt: TGTGCCAGCTCACCCTCGGGGTCCGGAAACACCATATATTTT; CDR3aa: CASSPSGSGNTIYF
abundance: once; d_gene: .; v_gene: TRBV6-5; j_gene: TRBJ1-3; CDR3nt: TGTGCCAGCAGGAAAACGGTGGGAAACACCATATATTTT; CDR3aa: CASRKTVGNTIYF
abundance: once; d_gene: TRBD1; v_gene: TRBV7-8; j_gene: TRBJ2-1; CDR3nt: TGTGCCAGCAGCACACGGGTGACAGGGGACTACAATGAGCAGTTCTTC; CDR3aa: CASSTRVTGDYNEQFF
abundance: .; d_gene: .; v_gene: TRBV5-4; j_gene: TRBJ2-2; CDR3nt: TGTGCCAGCAGTAAAGAACTAGCCCTGAACACCGGGGAGCTGTTTTTT; CDR3aa: CASSKELALNTGELFF
abundance: .; d_gene: .; v_gene: TRBV7-6; j_gene: TRBJ1-5; CDR3nt: TGTGCCAGCAGCTTATCGGTTGGAACAGGCCAGCCCCAGCATTTT; CDR3aa: CASSLSVGTGQPQHF
abundance: .; d_gene: .; v_gene: TRBV28; j_gene: TRBJ1-3; CDR3nt: TGTGCCACCCAGCTCAGGGGTAACCCTCTCTCTGGAAACACCATATATTTT; CDR3aa: CATQLRGNPLSGNTIYF
abundance: .; d_gene: TRBD1; v_gene: TRBV7-9; j_gene: TRBJ1-2; CDR3nt: TGTGCCAGCAGCCCACAGGGGGCGATGGGTGGCTACACCTTC; CDR3aa: CASSPQGAMGGYTF
abundance: .; d_gene: .; v_gene: TRBV7-4; j_gene: TRBJ1-4; CDR3nt: TGTGCCAGCAGCCCCGGGAAGGGACGGGGGGAAAAACTGTTTTTT; CDR3aa: CASSPGKGRGEKLFF
abundance: .; d_gene: .; v_gene: TRBV5-5; j_gene: TRBJ2-7; CDR3nt: TGTGCCAGCAGCCGGGGGACGGCCTCCTACGAGCAGTACTTC; CDR3aa: CASSRGTASYEQYF
abundance: .; d_gene: TRBD1; v_gene: TRBV30; j_gene: TRBJ2-7; CDR3nt: TGTGCCTGGAGAGGGGACAGGGCAAATCCCTTCGAGCAGTACTTC; CDR3aa: CAWRGDRANPFEQYF
abundance: .; d_gene: TRBD2; v_gene: TRBV30; j_gene: TRBJ2-3; CDR3nt: TGTGCCTGGAGCGGGGGGGCCACAGATACGCAGTATTTT; CDR3aa: CAWSGGATDTQYF
abundance: .; d_gene: .; v_gene: TRBV3-1/TRBV3-2; j_gene: TRBJ1-6; CDR3nt: TGTGCCAGCAGCCAAGAGGAGAATTCACCCCTCCACTTT; CDR3aa: CASSQEENSPLHF
abundance: .; d_gene: .; v_gene: TRBV28; j_gene: TRBJ2-7; CDR3nt: TGTGCCAGCAGTTTAAAGGGGTACGAGCAGTACTTC; CDR3aa: CASSLKGYEQYF
abundance: .; d_gene: .; v_gene: TRBV4-1; j_gene: TRBJ2-2; CDR3nt: TGCGCCAGCAGCCAACATGGAAGACAGATTAACGCCGGGGAGCTGTTTTTT; CDR3aa: CASSQHGRQINAGELFF
abundance: .; d_gene: .; v_gene: TRBV29-1; j_gene: TRBJ2-5; CDR3nt: TGCAGCGTAGGAAGAGCGAATTTCCAAGAGACCCAGTACTTC; CDR3aa: CSVGRANFQETQYF
abundance: .; d_gene: .; v_gene: TRBV11-2; j_gene: TRBJ1-3; CDR3nt: TGTGCCAGCAGTCTCGAGGTTTGGGGAAACACCATATATTTT; CDR3aa: CASSLEVWGNTIYF
abundance: .; d_gene: .; v_gene: TRBV10-3; j_gene: TRBJ2-6; CDR3nt: TGTGCCATCAGTGAGAACAGAGTCTCTGGGGCCAACGTCCTGACTTTC; CDR3aa: CAISENRVSGANVLTF
abundance: .; d_gene: .; v_gene: TRBV5-1; j_gene: TRBJ2-1; CDR3nt: TGCGCCAGCAGCGTTTTAGCGCACAGCTCCTACAATGAGCAGTTCTTC; CDR3aa: CASSVLAHSSYNEQFF
abundance: .; d_gene: TRBD1; v_gene: TRBV27; j_gene: TRBJ2-7; CDR3nt: TGTGCCAGCAGCTTTGACAGGGTTGGGTACGAGCAGTACTTC; CDR3aa: CASSFDRVGYEQYF
abundance: .; d_gene: .; v_gene: TRBV2; j_gene: TRBJ2-7; CDR3nt: TGTGCCAGCAGTGAAGGTGCCCGGGAGCAGTACTTC; CDR3aa: CASSEGAREQYF
abundance: .; d_gene: TRBD1; v_gene: TRBV4-2; j_gene: TRBJ1-6; CDR3nt: TGTGCCAGCAGCCAAGATGTCGCGGACAGGGGAAATTCACCCCTCCACTTT; CDR3aa: CASSQDVADRGNSPLHF
abundance: .; d_gene: TRBD2; v_gene: TRBV24-1; j_gene: TRBJ2-7; CDR3nt: TGTGCCACCAGTGACGCGACTAGCGGCGCCTACGAGCAGTACTTC; CDR3aa: CATSDATSGAYEQYF
abundance: .; d_gene: TRBD2; v_gene: TRBV25-1; j_gene: TRBJ2-5; CDR3nt: TGTGCCAGCAGTGAATGGGGGGGGACAGAGACCCAGTACTTC; CDR3aa: CASSEWGGTETQYF
abundance: .; d_gene: TRBD1; v_gene: TRBV28; j_gene: TRBJ1-4; CDR3nt: TGTGCCAGCAGCCCGGGACAGGGGGCTGAAAAACTGTTTTTT; CDR3aa: CASSPGQGAEKLFF
abundance: .; d_gene: TRBD2; v_gene: TRBV5-4; j_gene: TRBJ2-3; CDR3nt: TGTGCCAGCAGCCCTAAACTAGCGGGACCCTACACAGATACGCAGTATTTT; CDR3aa: CASSPKLAGPYTDTQYF
abundance: .; d_gene: TRBD2; v_gene: TRBV7-9; j_gene: TRBJ2-3; CDR3nt: TGTGCCAGCAGTTTTAATCTAGCGGGCCCCACAGATACGCAGTATTTT; CDR3aa: CASSFNLAGPTDTQYF
abundance: few; d_gene: TRBD2; v_gene: TRBV5-1; j_gene: TRBJ2-2; CDR3nt: TGCGCCGGAGGGCGGGAGGGGGAGCTGTTTTTT; CDR3aa: CAGGREGELFF
abundance: .; d_gene: TRBD1; v_gene: TRBV5-1; j_gene: TRBJ1-1; CDR3nt: TGCGCCAGCAGCGAAACGGGACAGTTGAACACTGAAGCTTTCTTT; CDR3aa: CASSETGQLNTEAFF
abundance: .; d_gene: TRBD1; v_gene: TRBV19; j_gene: TRBJ2-7; CDR3nt: TGTGCCAGTAGTATAGTAGGGACAGGGAAGCCCTACGAGCAGTACTTC; CDR3aa: CASSIVGTGKPYEQYF
abundance: .; d_gene: .; v_gene: TRBV7-9; j_gene: TRBJ2-7; CDR3nt: TGTGCCAGCAGCTTAGGGCAGAACTCCTACGAGCAGTACTTC; CDR3aa: CASSLGQNSYEQYF
abundance: .; d_gene: .; v_gene: TRBV28; j_gene: TRBJ2-1; CDR3nt: TGTGCCAGCAGTTTCGGGGGACGCTCCTACAATGAGCAGTTCTTC; CDR3aa: CASSFGGRSYNEQFF
abundance: .; d_gene: TRBD1; v_gene: TRBV28; j_gene: TRBJ2-7; CDR3nt: TGTGCCAGTAGGGGTATCGGACAGGACTACGAGCAGTACTTC; CDR3aa: CASRGIGQDYEQYF
abundance: .; d_gene: .; v_gene: TRBV6-5; j_gene: TRBJ1-2; CDR3nt: TGTGCCAGCAGGAGGGTGAACTATGGCTACACCTTC; CDR3aa: CASRRVNYGYTF
abundance: .; d_gene: TRBD2; v_gene: TRBV9; j_gene: TRBJ2-3; CDR3nt: TGTGCCAGCAGCCGGACTAGCGGCACAGATACGCAGTATTTT; CDR3aa: CASSRTSGTDTQYF
abundance: .; d_gene: TRBD1; v_gene: TRBV3-1/TRBV3-2; j_gene: TRBJ1-1; CDR3nt: TGTGCCAGCATCCAGTCACAGGGGGCGAAAGCTTTCTTT; CDR3aa: CASIQSQGAKAFF